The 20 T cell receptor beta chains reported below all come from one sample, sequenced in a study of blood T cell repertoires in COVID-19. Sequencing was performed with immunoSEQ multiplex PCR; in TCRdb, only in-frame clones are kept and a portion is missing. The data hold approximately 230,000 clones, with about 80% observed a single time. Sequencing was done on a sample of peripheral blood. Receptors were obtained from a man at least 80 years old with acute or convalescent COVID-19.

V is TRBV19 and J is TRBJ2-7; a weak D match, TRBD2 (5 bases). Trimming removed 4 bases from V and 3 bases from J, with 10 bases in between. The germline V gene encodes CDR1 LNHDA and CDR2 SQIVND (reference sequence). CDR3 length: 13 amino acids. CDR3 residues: CASSTLGSYEQYF. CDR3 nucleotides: TGTGCCAGTAGTACCCTGGGGAGCTACGAGCAGTACTTC.

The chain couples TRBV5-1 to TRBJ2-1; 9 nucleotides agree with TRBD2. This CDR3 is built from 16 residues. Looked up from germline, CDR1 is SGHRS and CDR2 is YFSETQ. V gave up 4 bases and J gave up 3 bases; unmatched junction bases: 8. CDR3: CASSPSPSGVYNEQFF. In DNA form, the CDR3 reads TGCGCCAGCAGCCCATCCCCTAGCGGGGTCTACAATGAGCAGTTCTTC. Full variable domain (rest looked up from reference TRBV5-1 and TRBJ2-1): KAGVTQTPRYLIKTRGQQVTLSCSPISGHRSVSWYQQTPGQGLQFLFEYFSETQRNKGNFPGRFSGRQFSNSRSEMNVSTLELGDSALYLCASSPSPSGVYNEQFFGPGTRLTVL.

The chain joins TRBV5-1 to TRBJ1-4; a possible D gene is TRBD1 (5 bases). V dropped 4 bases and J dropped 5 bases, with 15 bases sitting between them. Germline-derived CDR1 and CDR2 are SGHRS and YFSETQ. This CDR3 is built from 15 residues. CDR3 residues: CASSLVGVLNEKLFF. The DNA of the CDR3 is TGCGCCAGCAGCCTTGTAGGGGTCCTAAATGAAAAACTGTTTTTT.

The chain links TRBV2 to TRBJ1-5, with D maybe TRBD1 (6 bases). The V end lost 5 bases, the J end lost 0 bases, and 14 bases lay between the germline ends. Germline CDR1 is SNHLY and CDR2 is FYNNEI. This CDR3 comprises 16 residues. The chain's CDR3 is CASSIDRPLSNQPQHF. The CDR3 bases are TGTGCCAGCAGTATCGACAGGCCCCTTAGCAATCAGCCCCAGCATTTT. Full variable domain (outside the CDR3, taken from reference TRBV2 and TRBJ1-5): EPEVTQTPSHQVTQMGQEVILRCVPISNHLYFYWYRQILGQKVEFLVSFYNNEISEKSEIFDDQFSVERPDGSNFTLKIRSTKLEDSAMYFCASSIDRPLSNQPQHFGDGTRLSIL.

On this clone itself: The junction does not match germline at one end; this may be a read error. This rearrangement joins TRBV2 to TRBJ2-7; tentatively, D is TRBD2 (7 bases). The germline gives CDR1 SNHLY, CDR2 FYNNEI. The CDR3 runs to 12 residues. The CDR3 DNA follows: TGTGCCAGCAGTGTGGGGGGGCGAACCTTGGCCTTC. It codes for CASSVGGRTLAF.

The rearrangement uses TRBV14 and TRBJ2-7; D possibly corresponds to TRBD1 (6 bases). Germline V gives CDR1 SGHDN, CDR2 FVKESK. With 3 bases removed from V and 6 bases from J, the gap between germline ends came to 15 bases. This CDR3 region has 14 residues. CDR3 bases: TGTGCCAGCAGCCAGCACACAGGGTTGGCCGAGCAGTACTTC. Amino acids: CASSQHTGLAEQYF.

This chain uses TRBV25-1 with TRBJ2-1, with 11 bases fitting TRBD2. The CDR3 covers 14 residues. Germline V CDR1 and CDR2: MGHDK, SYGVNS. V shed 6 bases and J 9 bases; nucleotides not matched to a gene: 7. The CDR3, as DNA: TGTGCCAGCAGAATTAGCGGGGGGGCCAGTGAGCAGTTCTTC. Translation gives CASRISGGASEQFF.

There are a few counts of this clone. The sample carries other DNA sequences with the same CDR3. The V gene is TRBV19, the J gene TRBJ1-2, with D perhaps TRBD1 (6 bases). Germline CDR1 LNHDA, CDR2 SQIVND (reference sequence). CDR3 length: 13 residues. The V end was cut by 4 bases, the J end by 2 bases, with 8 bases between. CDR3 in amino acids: CASSRTENYGYTF. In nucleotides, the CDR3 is TGTGCCAGTAGTAGGACAGAAAACTATGGCTACACCTTC. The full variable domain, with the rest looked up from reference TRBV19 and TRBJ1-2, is DGGITQSPKYLFRKEGQNVTLSCEQNLNHDAMYWYRQDPGQGLRLIYYSQIVNDFQKGDIAEGYSVSREKKESFPLTVTSAQKNPTAFYLCASSRTENYGYTFGSGTRLTVV.

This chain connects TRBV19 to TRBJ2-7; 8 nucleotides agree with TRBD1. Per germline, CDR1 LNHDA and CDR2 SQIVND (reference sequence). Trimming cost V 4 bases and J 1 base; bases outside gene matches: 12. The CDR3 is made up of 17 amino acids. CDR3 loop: CASSTRSGQGLSYEQYF. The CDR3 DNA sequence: TGTGCCAGTAGTACTCGCAGCGGACAGGGCCTATCCTACGAGCAGTACTTC.

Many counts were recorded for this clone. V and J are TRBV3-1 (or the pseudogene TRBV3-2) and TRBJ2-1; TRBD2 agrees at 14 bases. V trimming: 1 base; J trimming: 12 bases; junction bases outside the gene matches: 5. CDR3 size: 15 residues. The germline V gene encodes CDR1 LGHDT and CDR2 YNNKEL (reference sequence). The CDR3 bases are TGTGCCAGCAGCCAAGGACTAGCGGGAGGGCCAGGGCAGTTCTTC. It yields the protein CASSQGLAGGPGQFF.

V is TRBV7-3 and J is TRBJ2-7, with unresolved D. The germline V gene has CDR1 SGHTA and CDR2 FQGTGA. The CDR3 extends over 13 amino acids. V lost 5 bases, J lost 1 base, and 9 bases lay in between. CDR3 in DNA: TGTGCCAGCAGCCTTAGTCCTTCCTACGAGCAGTACTTC. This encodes CASSLSPSYEQYF.

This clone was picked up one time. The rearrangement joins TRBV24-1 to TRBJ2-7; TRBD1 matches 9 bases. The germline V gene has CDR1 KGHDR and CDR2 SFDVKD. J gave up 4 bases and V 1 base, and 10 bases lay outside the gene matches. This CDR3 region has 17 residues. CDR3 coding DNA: TGTGCCACCAGTGATTTTTCGACGGACAGGGGTAGATACGAGCAGTACTTC. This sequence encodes CATSDFSTDRGRYEQYF.

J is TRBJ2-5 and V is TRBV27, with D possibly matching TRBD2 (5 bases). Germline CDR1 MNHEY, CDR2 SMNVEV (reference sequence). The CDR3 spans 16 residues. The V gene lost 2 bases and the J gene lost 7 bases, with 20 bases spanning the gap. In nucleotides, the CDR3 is TGTGCCAGCAGTTTAGCCGGAAGAGGAGGAGCAGGGACCCAGTACTTC. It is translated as CASSLAGRGGAGTQYF.

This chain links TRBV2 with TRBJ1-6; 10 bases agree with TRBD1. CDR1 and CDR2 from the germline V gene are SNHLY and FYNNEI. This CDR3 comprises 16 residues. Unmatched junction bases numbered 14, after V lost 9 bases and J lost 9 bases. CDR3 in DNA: TGTGCCAGTCTCCGGGACAGGGGAATACGCGGTTCACCCCTCCACTTT. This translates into CASLRDRGIRGSPLHF.

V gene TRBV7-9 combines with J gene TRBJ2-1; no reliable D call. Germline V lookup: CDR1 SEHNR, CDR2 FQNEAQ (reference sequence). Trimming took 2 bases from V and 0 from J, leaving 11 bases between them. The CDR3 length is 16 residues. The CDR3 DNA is TGTGCCAGCAGCTTATTCGGATGGAGCTCCTACAATGAGCAGTTCTTC. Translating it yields CASSLFGWSSYNEQFF.

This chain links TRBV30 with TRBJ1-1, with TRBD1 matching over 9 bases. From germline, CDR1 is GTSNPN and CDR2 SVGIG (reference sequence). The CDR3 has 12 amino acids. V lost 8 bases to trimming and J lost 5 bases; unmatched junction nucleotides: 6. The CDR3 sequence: CAGGQGWTEAFF. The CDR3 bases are TGTGCCGGGGGACAGGGATGGACTGAAGCTTTCTTT.

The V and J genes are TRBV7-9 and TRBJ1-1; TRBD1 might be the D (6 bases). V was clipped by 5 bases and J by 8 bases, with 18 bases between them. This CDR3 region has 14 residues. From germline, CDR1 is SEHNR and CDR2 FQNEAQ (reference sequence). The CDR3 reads CASSTWTAGGEAFF. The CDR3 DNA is TGTGCCAGCAGCACTTGGACAGCTGGTGGGGAAGCTTTCTTT.

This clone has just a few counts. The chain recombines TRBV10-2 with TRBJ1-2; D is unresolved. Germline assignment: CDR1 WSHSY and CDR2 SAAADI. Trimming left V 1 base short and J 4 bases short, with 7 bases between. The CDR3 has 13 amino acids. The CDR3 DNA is TGCGCCAGCAGTGAGTGGTACAGCTATGGCTACACCTTC. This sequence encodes CASSEWYSYGYTF.

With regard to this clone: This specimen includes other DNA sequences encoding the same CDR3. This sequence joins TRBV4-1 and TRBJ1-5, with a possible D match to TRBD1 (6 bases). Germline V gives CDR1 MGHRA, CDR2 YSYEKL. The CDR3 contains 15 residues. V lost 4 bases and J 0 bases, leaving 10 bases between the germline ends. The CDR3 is CASSRSGDSNQPQHF. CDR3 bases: TGCGCCAGCAGCCGGTCAGGGGATAGCAATCAGCCCCAGCATTTT.

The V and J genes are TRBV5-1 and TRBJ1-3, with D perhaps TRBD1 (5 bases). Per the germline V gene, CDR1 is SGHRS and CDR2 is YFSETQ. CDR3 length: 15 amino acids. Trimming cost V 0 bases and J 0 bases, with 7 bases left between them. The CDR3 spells CASSLVQVSGNTIYF. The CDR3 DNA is TGCGCCAGCAGCTTGGTACAGGTCTCTGGAAACACCATATATTTT.